Each of the 28 T cell receptor beta chains below was sequenced from the same sample in a study of identical twins. One entry per CDR3 protein results from TCRdb running MiXCR on the 5' RACE reads. The sample carries under 250,000 distinct CDR3 sequences, around 6.9% recorded once. The data also belong to a second study, concerning yellow fever vaccine responses in identical twins.

Sequencing was done on a sample of memory (CD45RO+) T cells sorted from blood. These receptors were obtained from a woman under 30 in good health.

This clonotype was seen a handful of times. The rearrangement uses TRBV25-1 and TRBJ2-7; D remains ambiguous. Germline V CDR1 and CDR2: MGHDK, SYGVNS. This CDR3 is built from 12 residues. Trimming took off 4 bases at V and 4 bases at J, with 8 bases between the two ends. DNA of the CDR3: TGTGCCAGCAGTGGGGTCGGGTACGAGCAGTACTTC. As protein: CASSGVGYEQYF.

This clonotype was seen more than once but under ten times. The genes are TRBV7-9 and TRBJ2-5; D gene uncertain. V was cut by 5 bases and J by 3 bases, with 13 bases left in between. This CDR3 is built from 14 residues. Germline V gene sequence: CDR1 SEHNR, CDR2 FQNEAQ (reference sequence). The CDR3 bases are TGTGCCAGCAGCACCCACGAGCACGAAGAGACCCAGTACTTC. Encoded protein: CASSTHEHEETQYF.

CDR3 coding DNA: TGCAGTGCTAGAGCCTTAAGCGGGCTTGCCGAGCAGTACTTC. Residues: CSARALSGLAEQYF. The genes are TRBV20-1 and TRBJ2-7, with D possibly matching TRBD2 (6 bases). Germline assignment: CDR1 DFQATT and CDR2 SNEGSKA (reference sequence). Trimming stripped 1 base from V and 6 bases from J, with 16 bases between. The CDR3 is made up of 14 amino acids.

This clonotype was picked up a small number of times. The V and J genes are TRBV12-3 or TRBV12-4 and TRBJ2-7; 9 bases fit TRBD1. Trimming at V came to 2 bases and at J to 0 bases, leaving 8 bases not matched to a gene. The CDR3 covers 17 residues. CDR3 sequence (DNA): TGTGCCAGCAGTTTATATTGGGACAGGGAGAGCTCCTACGAGCAGTACTTC. This sequence encodes CASSLYWDRESSYEQYF.

The chain uses TRBV7-2 and TRBJ2-2; either TRBD1 or TRBD2 may supply D (5 bases each). The CDR3 is 14 residues long. The germline V gene has CDR1 SGHTA and CDR2 FQGNSA. With 4 bases removed from V and 3 bases from J, the gap between germline ends came to 9 bases. CDR3 in DNA: TGTGCCAGCAGCTCCGGGACGTACACCGGGGAGCTGTTTTTT. It translates to CASSSGTYTGELFF.

The chain combines TRBV7-8 with TRBJ2-3; 9 positions agree with TRBD1. Trimming at V came to 5 bases and at J to 2 bases, leaving 5 bases not matched to a gene. Germline V gives CDR1 SGHVS, CDR2 FQNEAQ. The CDR3 runs 15 residues. The CDR3 DNA reads TGTGCCAGCAGCACCCGGACAGGGGTCACAGATACGCAGTATTTT. It codes for CASSTRTGVTDTQYF.

This clonotype has more than one count but fewer than ten. The chain employs TRBV11-1 and TRBJ2-5; D uncertain. Per the germline V gene, CDR1 is SGHAT and CDR2 is FQDESV (reference sequence). Trimming removed 5 bases from V and 1 base from J, with 8 bases in between. The CDR3 covers 13 residues. Here the CDR3 reads CASSQAVQETQYF. CDR3 nucleotides: TGTGCCAGCAGCCAGGCCGTCCAAGAGACCCAGTACTTC.

V is TRBV20-1 and J is TRBJ2-3, with TRBD2 matching 13 bases. CDR1 and CDR2 (germline): DFQATT, SNEGSKA (reference sequence). The CDR3 runs 16 residues. With 4 bases clipped from V and 1 base from J, the junction kept 5 bases outside the gene matches. CDR3 sequence reads: CSATPLAGGGTDTQYF. In nucleotides, the CDR3 is TGCAGTGCTACCCCACTAGCGGGGGGGGGCACAGATACGCAGTATTTT.

This clonotype has a count of ten or more. V gene TRBV7-2 combines with J gene TRBJ2-4; 12 bases match TRBD1. With 6 bases clipped from V and 8 bases from J, the junction kept 8 bases outside the gene matches. CDR1 and CDR2 from the germline V gene are SGHTA and FQGNSA. There are 15 residues in the CDR3. In DNA form, the CDR3 reads TGTGCCAGCAGAGAACCGGGACAGGGGGCTTACATTCAGTACTTC. The encoded protein is CASREPGQGAYIQYF.

This clonotype showed up just a few times. J is TRBJ2-1 and V is TRBV10-1; TRBD1 matches 12 bases. The CDR3 length is 16 residues. The trim removed 4 bases at V and 6 bases at J, leaving 7 bases unmatched. Looked up from germline, CDR1 is WNHNN and CDR2 is SYGVQD (reference sequence). CDR3 nucleotide sequence: TGCGCCAGCAGTGCCGGGACAGGGGGCCCCAGCAATGAGCAGTTCTTC. It translates to CASSAGTGGPSNEQFF.

This clonotype was detected ten times or more. The rearrangement joins TRBV5-1 to TRBJ2-1; D perhaps matches TRBD2 (6 bases). Trimming took 0 bases from V and 5 from J, leaving 12 bases between them. Germline V lookup: CDR1 SGHRS, CDR2 YFSETQ. This CDR3 has 15 residues. CDR3 protein: CASSLGDSGNNEQFF. CDR3 in DNA: TGCGCCAGCAGCTTGGGTGATAGCGGCAACAATGAGCAGTTCTTC.

This clonotype was detected ten times or more. This chain connects TRBV12-3 or TRBV12-4 to TRBJ2-5; D is perhaps TRBD2 (5 bases). The ends were cut back, 5 bases at V and 4 bases at J, with 20 bases in the middle. This CDR3 is 16 amino acids long. The CDR3 bases are TGTGCCAGCAGTCCGACTACATTTTCATGGGCAGAGACCCAGTACTTC. Translating it yields CASSPTTFSWAETQYF.

This clonotype came up many times. V and J are TRBV20-1 and TRBJ2-3; no reliable D call. In germline, CDR1 is DFQATT, CDR2 SNEGSKA (reference sequence). V was shortened by 6 bases and J by 6 bases, with 22 bases between the two germline ends. The CDR3 loop spans 15 amino acids. The CDR3 nucleotides are TGCAGTGCAACCCACCTGGCGGACGTGGGCGATACGCAGTATTTT. Protein product: CSATHLADVGDTQYF.

This clonotype came up a few times. V is TRBV25-1 and J is TRBJ1-6, with no clear D. This CDR3 comprises 14 residues. V was clipped by 3 bases and J by 5 bases, with 8 bases between them. The germline gives CDR1 MGHDK, CDR2 SYGVNS. DNA for the CDR3: TGTGCCAGCAGTGAGGACGGCCATAATTCACCCCTCCACTTT. Translated: CASSEDGHNSPLHF.

This clonotype was picked up a small number of times. V and J are TRBV7-2 and TRBJ1-2, with a weak D call TRBD1 (5 bases). This CDR3 contains 13 residues. The V and J ends lost 0 bases and 7 bases respectively, with 9 bases between them. Per the germline V gene, CDR1 is SGHTA and CDR2 is FQGNSA. The CDR3 sequence is CASSLAQEGGYTF. Written as DNA, the CDR3 is TGTGCCAGCAGCTTAGCACAGGAGGGTGGCTACACCTTC.

This rearrangement joins TRBV28 to TRBJ2-7, with D unresolved. Germline loops: CDR1 MDHEN, CDR2 SYDVKM. Trimming removed 4 bases at V and 7 bases at J, with 11 bases between. The CDR3 runs to 12 residues. CDR3 residues: CASSSPLEEQYF. For the CDR3, the DNA is TGTGCCAGCAGTTCCCCTCTGGAGGAGCAGTACTTC.

This clonotype appeared a few times. The chain carries TRBV9 and TRBJ1-2; no reliable D call. In germline, CDR1 is SGDLS, CDR2 YYNGEE. The CDR3 is made up of 13 amino acids. The V gene lost 2 bases and the J gene lost 6 bases, with 11 bases spanning the gap. The CDR3 reads CASSVTPLDGYTF. As DNA, the CDR3 is TGTGCCAGCAGCGTGACCCCCTTGGATGGCTACACCTTC.

This clonotype was seen a handful of times. The rearrangement uses TRBV15 and TRBJ1-4; D might be TRBD1 (6 bases). The CDR3 has 15 amino acids. Germline CDR1 LNHNV, CDR2 YYDKDF (reference sequence). Trimming removed 0 bases from V and 5 bases from J, with 10 bases in between. In DNA, the CDR3 is TGTGCCACCAGCAGAGACGGGGGCCCCAATGAAAAACTGTTTTTT. Protein sequence: CATSRDGGPNEKLFF.

This clonotype came up a few times. The chain joins TRBV18 to TRBJ2-7, with D possibly TRBD2 on 6 matching bases. This CDR3 has 15 amino acids. With 0 bases removed from V and 4 bases from J, the gap between germline ends came to 13 bases. Germline V gives CDR1 KGHSH, CDR2 LQKENI. The CDR3 loop is CASSPPSGLQYEQYF. The DNA for the CDR3 is TGTGCCAGCTCACCACCTTCGGGACTTCAATACGAGCAGTACTTC. The variable domain in full, completed from reference TRBV18 and TRBJ2-7, reads NAGVMQNPRHLVRRRGQEARLRCSPMKGHSHVYWYRQLPEEGLKFMVYLQKENIIDESGMPKERFSAEFPKEGPSILRIQQVVRGDSAAYFCASSPPSGLQYEQYFGPGTRLTVT.

The CDR3 protein is CATLSTGKNIQYF. CDR3 in DNA: TGTGCCACCTTATCGACAGGGAAAAACATTCAGTACTTC. The genes are TRBV10-3 and TRBJ2-4; TRBD1 matches 7 bases. V shed 10 bases and J 4 bases; nucleotides not matched to a gene: 7. The CDR3 runs 13 residues. Germline V lookup: CDR1 ENHRY, CDR2 SYGVKD.

This clonotype occurred a few times. The chain recombines TRBV15 with TRBJ1-2; no definite D call. This CDR3 comprises 13 residues. Germline CDR1 reads LNHNV; CDR2 reads YYDKDF (reference sequence). With 0 bases removed from V and 8 bases from J, the gap between germline ends came to 10 bases. CDR3 DNA sequence: TGTGCCACCAGCAGAGATTTGGCGTACGGCTACACCTTC. This encodes CATSRDLAYGYTF.

This clonotype was seen a few times. This chain joins TRBV5-1 and TRBJ2-7, with 8 bases that match TRBD1. Germline lookup yields CDR1 SGHRS and CDR2 YFSETQ. This CDR3 has 15 amino acids. V lost 4 bases to trimming and J lost 2 bases; unmatched junction nucleotides: 8. CDR3 nucleotides: TGCGCCAGCAGCCCCGACAGGGGAACTACCTACGAGCAGTACTTC. This codes for CASSPDRGTTYEQYF.

This clonotype was counted only a few times. The chain links TRBV12-5 to TRBJ2-4, with 7 bases identical to TRBD1. The trim removed 7 bases at V and 9 bases at J, leaving 12 bases unmatched. Germline values: CDR1 LGHNT, CDR2 FRNRAP. CDR3 length equals 14 residues. CDR3 loop: CASAPPDRVGIQYF. CDR3 in DNA: TGTGCTAGTGCCCCGCCCGACAGGGTTGGCATTCAGTACTTC.

This chain links TRBV20-1 with TRBJ2-1, with D possibly being TRBD1 or TRBD2 (6 bases each). The germline V gene encodes CDR1 DFQATT and CDR2 SNEGSKA (reference sequence). The CDR3 spans 18 residues. This chain's CDR3 is CSAYGGGGAASSYNEQFF. For the CDR3, the DNA is TGCAGCGCCTACGGTGGGGGCGGGGCCGCAAGCTCCTACAATGAGCAGTTCTTC.

The gene calls are TRBV6-5 and TRBJ1-1, with 8 bases aligning to TRBD1. Trimming took 1 base from V and 5 from J; bases not matched to a gene: 6. Germline assignment: CDR1 MNHEY and CDR2 SVGAGI. The CDR3 contains 15 residues. The CDR3 spells CASSYWTGHMTEAFF. The DNA for the CDR3 is TGTGCCAGCAGTTACTGGACAGGGCATATGACTGAAGCTTTCTTT.

J is TRBJ2-1 and V is TRBV20-1; possible D gene TRBD1, 6 bases. CDR1 and CDR2 (germline): DFQATT, SNEGSKA (reference sequence). Trimming removed 6 bases from V and 10 bases from J, with 19 bases in between. CDR3 length: 13 residues. The CDR3 sequence is CSADAGTTGEQFF. The DNA for the CDR3 is TGCAGTGCAGACGCCGGGACAACGGGGGAGCAGTTCTTC.

The chain joins TRBV10-3 to TRBJ2-2, with D perhaps being TRBD1 or TRBD2 (6 bases each). In germline, CDR1 is ENHRY, CDR2 SYGVKD. There are 13 residues in the CDR3. V shed 5 bases and J shed 5 bases, with 9 bases lying between them. The CDR3 DNA reads TGTGCCATCAGTAAAGGGGGGACCGGGGAGCTGTTTTTT. Translating gives CAISKGGTGELFF.

V usage is TRBV11-2 and J usage is TRBJ1-4; 9 bases align to TRBD1. Germline assignment: CDR1 SGHAT and CDR2 FQNNGV. The V and J ends lost 4 bases and 6 bases, in that order; junction bases with no gene match: 12. This CDR3 is 17 amino acids long. The CDR3 here is CASSSDSGTGIDEKLFF. As DNA, the CDR3 is TGTGCCAGCAGCTCAGACTCCGGGACAGGGATTGATGAAAAACTGTTTTTT.